This T cell receptor beta chain was identified during a study of human T cells and chemical hapten exposure. Study overall: Epicutaneous patch tests delivered 0.01% DPC to the upper back, with evaluation at 6 days.

The CDR3 runs to 14 residues. V dropped 1 base and J dropped 1 base, with 7 bases sitting between them. Germline V lookup: CDR1 LGHDT, CDR2 YNNKEL (reference sequence). Time point given: patch test 1, 2 weeks after DPC sensitization. The treatment: therapeutic diphenylcyclopropenone sensitization with weekly scalp DPC. In TCRdb, the RACE reads were re-called with MiXCR into one record per CDR3 protein. The sample contains 100,000 to 150,000 distinct CDR3 sequences, approximately 13% of which appear only once. This chain joins TRBV3-1 and TRBJ2-5; D is unclear. Sample: whole blood, taken in connection with sensitization to the hapten diphenylcyclopropenone (DPC). The receptor was derived from a man aged 18 to 29 with alopecia areata. Some clones in this sample may be carry-over from other donors' samples. DNA for the CDR3: TGTGCCAGCAGCCAAGCCAGTACCCAAGAGACCCAGTACTTC. It codes for CASSQASTQETQYF.